A single sample gave rise to the 24 T cell receptor beta chains below, sequenced in a study of T cell repertoires in cytomegalovirus infection. TCRdb recomputed calls from the reads with MiXCR, one row per CDR3 protein. The sample holds more than 400,000 distinct CDR3 sequences, 26% seen once. The sequenced material came from PBMCs. The source is a human donor in good health (CMV status not recorded). Some clones in this sample may be carry-over from other donors' samples.

V is TRBV15 and J is TRBJ1-5, with a possible D match to TRBD1 (5 bases). The germline V gene has CDR1 LNHNV and CDR2 YYDKDF (reference sequence). The V gene lost 3 bases and the J gene lost 4 bases, with 7 bases spanning the gap. The CDR3 has 13 residues. CDR3 in DNA: TGTGCCACCAGCAGCAGGGTGAATCAGCCCCAGCATTTT. Translated, it gives CATSSRVNQPQHF.

The rearrangement links TRBV18 to TRBJ1-5; D gene uncertain. The V end was cut by 4 bases, the J end by 4 bases, with 11 bases between. Germline CDR1 reads KGHSH; CDR2 reads LQKENI. The CDR3 covers 14 residues. The CDR3 protein is CASSRGVTNQPQHF. The DNA for the CDR3 is TGTGCCAGCTCACGGGGAGTCACAAATCAGCCCCAGCATTTT.

The table lists this clonotype with a count of one. The chain joins TRBV4-3 to TRBJ2-1, with D maybe TRBD2 (6 bases). Germline V gene sequence: CDR1 LGHNA, CDR2 YSLEER. This CDR3 comprises 15 residues. The germline V and J ends were trimmed by 4 bases and 8 bases, with 18 bases remaining between them. The CDR3: CASSPNTAGSDEQFF. The DNA of the CDR3 is TGCGCCAGCAGCCCCAATACCGCCGGGAGCGATGAGCAGTTCTTC.

The V gene is TRBV6-1, the J gene TRBJ2-7; 8 nucleotides align to TRBD1. V lost 6 bases and J lost 3; bases outside the gene matches: 13. CDR1 and CDR2 (germline): MNHNS, SASEGT. The CDR3 is 16 amino acids. The CDR3 DNA follows: TGTGCCAGCAGCCCAACCACAGGGGGTTTCATCTACGAGCAGTACGTC. Translation gives CASSPTTGGFIYEQYV.

J is TRBJ1-1 and V is TRBV4-3; D is uncertain. Germline CDR1 reads LGHNA; CDR2 reads YSLEER. This CDR3 is built from 17 residues. The V end lost 0 bases, the J end lost 0 bases, and 14 bases lay between the germline ends. The CDR3 here is CASSQDLGEFMNTEAFF. For the CDR3, the DNA is TGCGCCAGCAGCCAAGATCTCGGGGAGTTCATGAACACTGAAGCTTTCTTT.

This clonotype was seen more than once but under ten times. This chain joins TRBV11-3 and TRBJ2-5, with 11 bases aligning to TRBD2. CDR1 is SGHNT, CDR2 YENEEA, per germline. The CDR3 has 17 amino acids. The V and J ends lost 5 bases and 2 bases, in that order; junction bases with no gene match: 10. The CDR3 bases are TGTGCCAGCAGCCGTACTAGCGGGAGTGGTTCTCAAGAGACCCAGTACTTC. It translates to CASSRTSGSGSQETQYF.

The rearrangement joins TRBV20-1 to TRBJ2-5, with D perhaps given as TRBD1 or TRBD2 (5 bases each). Looked up from germline, CDR1 is DFQATT and CDR2 is SNEGSKA (reference sequence). Trimming took 5 bases from V and 3 from J, leaving 13 bases between them. The CDR3 length is 13 residues. In DNA form, the CDR3 reads TGCAGTGCTCACCTTGTGGGGGAAGAGACCCAGTACTTC. Its protein is CSAHLVGEETQYF.

This clonotype was picked up a small number of times. J is TRBJ2-1 and V is TRBV7-8; D is uncertain. Germline CDR1 SGHVS, CDR2 FQNEAQ. The CDR3 is 14 amino acids. Trimming removed 7 bases from V and 5 bases from J, with 15 bases in between. DNA for the CDR3: TGTGCCAGCACCCCCTCCACGGCCAACAATGAGCAGTTCTTC. Its protein product is CASTPSTANNEQFF.

This chain uses TRBV28 with TRBJ1-5; D is uncertain. Deletions cut 3 bases from V and 0 bases from J, with 9 bases between. Germline lookup yields CDR1 MDHEN and CDR2 SYDVKM. The CDR3 extends over 15 amino acids. This CDR3 reads CASSFIADSNQPQHF. The DNA for the CDR3 is TGTGCCAGCAGTTTTATCGCAGATAGCAATCAGCCCCAGCATTTT. The full variable domain, its missing parts supplied by reference TRBV28 and TRBJ1-5, is DVKVTQSSRYLVKRTGEKVFLECVQDMDHENMFWYRQDPGLGLRLIYFSYDVKMKEKGDIPEGYSVSREKKERFSLILESASTNQTSMYLCASSFIADSNQPQHFGDGTRLSIL.

This clonotype was observed a few times. The chain combines TRBV7-8 with TRBJ2-3; 8 bases fit TRBD2. Germline values: CDR1 SGHVS, CDR2 FQNEAQ. Losses at the gene ends were 3 bases for V and 5 bases for J; bases not matched to a gene: 4. The length of the CDR3 is 14 residues. The CDR3 reads CASSFERERDTQYF. Written as DNA, the CDR3 is TGTGCCAGCAGCTTCGAGCGGGAGCGAGATACGCAGTATTTT. The variable domain in full, completed from reference TRBV7-8 and TRBJ2-3, reads GAGVSQSPRYKVAKRGQDVALRCDPISGHVSLFWYQQALGQGPEFLTYFQNEAQLDKSGLPSDRFFAERPEGSVSTLKIQRTQQEDSAVYLCASSFERERDTQYFGPGTRLTVL.

This chain joins TRBV24-1 and TRBJ1-2, with TRBD1 as a possible D gene (5 bases). V was cut by 3 bases and J by 4 bases, with 11 bases left in between. The length of the CDR3 is 14 residues. The V gene's germline CDR1 is KGHDR and CDR2 SFDVKD. The CDR3 DNA reads TGTGCCACCAGTGATGCGGGACGGACCTATGGCTACACCTTC. This encodes CATSDAGRTYGYTF.

This clonotype was picked up a small number of times. The chain joins TRBV14 to TRBJ2-3; D might be TRBD1 or TRBD2, each matching 6 bases. The CDR3 contains 13 residues. The V gene's germline CDR1 is SGHDN and CDR2 FVKESK. V was pared by 1 base and J by 7 bases, with 9 bases between. The CDR3 nucleotides read TGTGCCAGCAGCCAAGGGGGGGCTAATACGCAGTATTTT. It translates to CASSQGGANTQYF.

The chain carries TRBV4-1 and TRBJ1-6; 7 bases agree with TRBD1. This CDR3 is 14 amino acids long. CDR1 MGHRA and CDR2 YSYEKL come from the germline V gene. V lost 5 bases to trimming and J lost 7 bases; unmatched junction nucleotides: 5. CDR3 bases: TGCGCCAGCAGCGCGGACAGGAGAAATTCACCCCTCCACTTT. Its translation is CASSADRRNSPLHF.

The chain links TRBV11-3 to TRBJ2-1; D is possibly TRBD1 or TRBD2 (5 bases each). Germline CDR1 and CDR2: SGHNT and YENEEA. The V and J ends lost 1 base and 5 bases respectively, with 12 bases between them. The CDR3 covers 15 residues. The CDR3 loop reads CASSLGGTQNNEQFF. For the CDR3, the DNA is TGTGCCAGCAGCTTAGGAGGGACGCAAAACAATGAGCAGTTCTTC.

This clonotype was picked up a small number of times. V is TRBV5-6 and J is TRBJ1-5, with a tentative D call TRBD1 (5 bases). CDR1 and CDR2 from the germline V gene are SGHDT and YYEEEE. The ends were cut back, 0 bases at V and 0 bases at J, with 19 bases in the middle. The CDR3 is 19 amino acids. The CDR3 DNA reads as TGTGCCAGCAGCTTGGGGCCGGCAGGGAGGGAATATAGCAATCAGCCCCAGCATTTT. Encoded protein: CASSLGPAGREYSNQPQHF.

The V and J genes are TRBV4-1 and TRBJ2-1, with 12 bases that match TRBD2. V trimming: 1 base; J trimming: 4 bases; junction bases outside the gene matches: 11. CDR3 length: 19 residues. Germline CDR1 MGHRA, CDR2 YSYEKL. The CDR3 protein is CASSQGGLAGGPKYNEQFF. The CDR3 DNA reads TGCGCCAGCAGCCAAGGAGGGCTAGCGGGAGGGCCGAAGTACAATGAGCAGTTCTTC.

The genes are TRBV4-3 and TRBJ2-5; perhaps D is TRBD1 or TRBD2 (6 bases each). There are 15 residues in the CDR3. Per the germline V gene, CDR1 is LGHNA and CDR2 is YSLEER. V lost 0 bases to trimming and J lost 7 bases, with 15 bases between them. CDR3 DNA sequence: TGCGCCAGCAGCCAAGAATTTGGTGGGGGGCGGACCCAGTACTTC. Translating gives CASSQEFGGGRTQYF.

V gene TRBV5-3 combines with J gene TRBJ2-1; 12 nucleotides line up with TRBD2. TRBV5-3 is sorted into the ORF group, with uncertain function. The CDR3 has 22 amino acids. The junction had 25 bases not matched to a gene; V was cut back by 3 bases and J by 6 bases. The CDR3 DNA is TGTGCCAGAAGCTCGATGGACAGAGCCGGAGCTAGCGGGAGGGGGCCCTCCAATGAGCAGTTCTTC. Its protein product is CARSSMDRAGASGRGPSNEQFF.

This clonotype came up a few times. V gene TRBV20-1 combines with J gene TRBJ2-1; TRBD2 aligns across 11 bases. This CDR3 comprises 14 residues. J was trimmed by 8 bases and V by 5 bases; bases with no gene match: 8. Germline V CDR1 and CDR2: DFQATT, SNEGSKA (reference sequence). For the CDR3, the DNA is TGCAGTGCTCCAGAACTAGCGGGAGTTCATGAGCAGTTCTTC. Protein sequence: CSAPELAGVHEQFF.

The chain couples TRBV6-5 to TRBJ2-3; 7 positions match TRBD2. The CDR3 runs 14 residues. J lost 4 bases, V lost 2 bases, and 3 bases had no gene match. Germline V gene lookup returns CDR1 MNHEY and CDR2 SVGAGI. The CDR3 DNA follows: TGTGCCAGCAGTTACGGGAGGGATGCAGATACGCAGTATTTT. Translation gives CASSYGRDADTQYF.

This chain connects TRBV7-9 to TRBJ2-1, with D perhaps TRBD2 (5 bases). Germline loops: CDR1 SEHNR, CDR2 FQNEAQ (reference sequence). V lost 5 bases and J 5 bases, leaving 13 bases between the germline ends. The CDR3 is 14 amino acids. This CDR3 reads CASSISPADNEQFF. CDR3 coding DNA: TGTGCCAGCAGCATAAGTCCAGCGGACAATGAGCAGTTCTTC.

The chain uses TRBV11-3 and TRBJ2-7, with D perhaps matching TRBD1 (7 bases). Germline V gene sequence: CDR1 SGHNT, CDR2 YENEEA. V lost 2 bases and J 5 bases, leaving 10 bases between the germline ends. The CDR3 is 13 amino acids. CDR3 bases: TGTGCCAGCAGCTTAATCAGGGGGGACGAGCAGTACTTC. Translation: CASSLIRGDEQYF.

In its sample, this clonotype was seen many times. The CDR3 bases are TGTGCCAGCAGTCAAGGGGGTGCGGGAGTAGGAGAGACCCAGTACTTC. It is translated as CASSQGGAGVGETQYF. The genes are TRBV7-2 and TRBJ2-5; D is possibly TRBD2 (7 bases). V dropped 6 bases and J dropped 4 bases, with 21 bases sitting between them. The CDR3 has 16 residues. Germline lookup yields CDR1 SGHTA and CDR2 FQGNSA.

J is TRBJ2-3 and V is TRBV7-2; 10 bases map to TRBD2. V shed 1 base and J 4 bases; nucleotides not matched to a gene: 11. The CDR3 is made up of 18 amino acids. Germline-derived CDR1 and CDR2 are SGHTA and FQGNSA. The chain's CDR3 is CASSLVGASGSGADTQYF. CDR3 nucleotide sequence: TGTGCCAGCAGCTTAGTAGGGGCTAGCGGGAGTGGAGCAGATACGCAGTATTTT.